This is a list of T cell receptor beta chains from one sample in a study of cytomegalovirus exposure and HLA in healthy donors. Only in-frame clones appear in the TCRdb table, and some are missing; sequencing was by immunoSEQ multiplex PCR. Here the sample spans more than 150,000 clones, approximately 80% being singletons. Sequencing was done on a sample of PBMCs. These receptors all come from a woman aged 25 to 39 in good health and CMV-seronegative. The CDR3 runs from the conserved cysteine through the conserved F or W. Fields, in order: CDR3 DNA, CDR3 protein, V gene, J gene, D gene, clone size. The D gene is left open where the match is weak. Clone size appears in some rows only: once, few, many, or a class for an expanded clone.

cdr3_nt: TGTGCCATCAGGTCGTCAGGGGGCGTCGATGAGCAGTTCTTC
cdr3_aa: CAIRSSGGVDEQFF
v_call: TRBV10-3
j_call: TRBJ2-1
d_call: TRBD1
clone_size: once

cdr3_nt: TGTGCCAGCAGGCAAAATGGGGGGGCAACTAATGAAAAACTGTTTTTT
cdr3_aa: CASRQNGGATNEKLFF
v_call: TRBV27
j_call: TRBJ1-4
d_call: .
clone_size: .

cdr3_nt: TGTGCCAGCAGTTTACGACAGGGGGTATCTGGAAACACCATATATTTT
cdr3_aa: CASSLRQGVSGNTIYF
v_call: TRBV28
j_call: TRBJ1-3
d_call: TRBD1
clone_size: .

cdr3_nt: TGTGCCAGCTCACCGAGGGAGGGTCCTGGAAACACCATATATTTT
cdr3_aa: CASSPREGPGNTIYF
v_call: TRBV18
j_call: TRBJ1-3
d_call: .
clone_size: .

cdr3_nt: TGCGCCAGCAGCCTCGGGACAGGGGGCCGGGAGACCCAGTACTTC
cdr3_aa: CASSLGTGGRETQYF
v_call: TRBV5-1
j_call: TRBJ2-5
d_call: TRBD1
clone_size: .

cdr3_nt: TGTGCCAGCAGTGGACAGGGGGACCTTTACTCTGGAAACACCATATATTTT
cdr3_aa: CASSGQGDLYSGNTIYF
v_call: TRBV6-1
j_call: TRBJ1-3
d_call: TRBD1
clone_size: few

cdr3_nt: TGTGCCAGCAGCTTCAACCTTTACAGGGGAAACACCGGGGAGCTGTTTTTT
cdr3_aa: CASSFNLYRGNTGELFF
v_call: TRBV5-4
j_call: TRBJ2-2
d_call: TRBD1
clone_size: .

cdr3_nt: TGTGCCAGCAGCTTGGTGGGCAGGCAGCCCCAGCATTTT
cdr3_aa: CASSLVGRQPQHF
v_call: TRBV5-5
j_call: TRBJ1-5
d_call: .
clone_size: .

cdr3_nt: TGTGCCAGTAGTATGTCGGTTCGAGCGGGGGGGAGCACAGATACGCAGTATTTT
cdr3_aa: CASSMSVRAGGSTDTQYF
v_call: TRBV19
j_call: TRBJ2-3
d_call: TRBD2
clone_size: .

cdr3_nt: TGTGCCAGCAGCTTGCGGACACCCGCAACTAATGAAAAACTGTTTTTT
cdr3_aa: CASSLRTPATNEKLFF
v_call: TRBV7-2
j_call: TRBJ1-4
d_call: .
clone_size: .

cdr3_nt: TGTGCCAGCAGCCCCGATGGGAGGGCCGGAAACACCATATATTTT
cdr3_aa: CASSPDGRAGNTIYF
v_call: TRBV28
j_call: TRBJ1-3
d_call: .
clone_size: once

cdr3_nt: TGTGCCAGCAGACAGAGCGGGAGATGTTGCGAGCAGTACTTC
cdr3_aa: CASRQSGRCCEQYF
v_call: TRBV25-1
j_call: TRBJ2-7
d_call: TRBD2
clone_size: .

cdr3_nt: TGTGCCAGCAGTTTATCGGCAGGGCCAAGGACCCAGTACTTC
cdr3_aa: CASSLSAGPRTQYF
v_call: TRBV28
j_call: TRBJ2-5
d_call: .
clone_size: .

cdr3_nt: TGTGCCAGCAGCCGCGCAGGGGGCCCGAGGGAGCAGTACTTC
cdr3_aa: CASSRAGGPREQYF
v_call: TRBV6-5
j_call: TRBJ2-7
d_call: TRBD1
clone_size: .

cdr3_nt: TGCGCCAGCAGCCCCGGACAGGGGGCCTACTCTGGGGCCAACGTCCTGACTTTC
cdr3_aa: CASSPGQGAYSGANVLTF
v_call: TRBV4-1
j_call: TRBJ2-6
d_call: TRBD1
clone_size: .

cdr3_nt: TGCGCCAGCAGCCAATCCCCAGGGATTATAGCCAAAAACATTCAGTACTTC
cdr3_aa: CASSQSPGIIAKNIQYF
v_call: TRBV4-1
j_call: TRBJ2-4
d_call: .
clone_size: once

cdr3_nt: TGCGCCAGCAGCCAAGATTCCCCACAGGGGTCGAACACTGAAGCTTTCTTT
cdr3_aa: CASSQDSPQGSNTEAFF
v_call: TRBV4-3
j_call: TRBJ1-1
d_call: TRBD1
clone_size: .

cdr3_nt: TGTGCCAGCAGCTTATCGAGGGAAACAGATACGCAGTATTTT
cdr3_aa: CASSLSRETDTQYF
v_call: TRBV7-3
j_call: TRBJ2-3
d_call: .
clone_size: .

cdr3_nt: TGTGCCAGCAGTTCTAACTCAATCTATGGCTACACCTTC
cdr3_aa: CASSSNSIYGYTF
v_call: TRBV7-9
j_call: TRBJ1-2
d_call: .
clone_size: .

cdr3_nt: TGTGCCAGCAGCCTCCTCTACGACAGGGGAACCGGGGAGCTGTTTTTT
cdr3_aa: CASSLLYDRGTGELFF
v_call: TRBV7-9
j_call: TRBJ2-2
d_call: TRBD1
clone_size: .

cdr3_nt: TGTGCCAGCAGCCAAGGAGGGTGGGAGACCCAGTACTTC
cdr3_aa: CASSQGGWETQYF
v_call: TRBV14
j_call: TRBJ2-5
d_call: .
clone_size: .

cdr3_nt: TGTGCCAGCAGCTTAATGTCTAGCGGGGGGGCTCTCCAAGAGACCCAGTACTTC
cdr3_aa: CASSLMSSGGALQETQYF
v_call: TRBV7-2
j_call: TRBJ2-5
d_call: TRBD2
clone_size: once

cdr3_nt: TGTGCCAGCAGTTTTAACGGCAATGAGCAGTTCTTC
cdr3_aa: CASSFNGNEQFF
v_call: TRBV27
j_call: TRBJ2-1
d_call: .
clone_size: .

cdr3_nt: TGCAGCGTGCAAACCGGGACAGGGTTTGTGTACAATGAGCAGTTCTTC
cdr3_aa: CSVQTGTGFVYNEQFF
v_call: TRBV29-1
j_call: TRBJ2-1
d_call: TRBD1
clone_size: .

cdr3_nt: TGTGCCAGCAGTTTAGGGGGGAGCACAGATACGCAGTATTTT
cdr3_aa: CASSLGGSTDTQYF
v_call: TRBV28
j_call: TRBJ2-3
d_call: .
clone_size: .

cdr3_nt: TGTGCCAGCAGTGGAGATGAGACCCAGTACTTC
cdr3_aa: CASSGDETQYF
v_call: TRBV2
j_call: TRBJ2-5
d_call: .
clone_size: .

cdr3_nt: TGTGCCAGCAGCTTAATTGGGTCGGGCCAAGAGACCCAGTACTTC
cdr3_aa: CASSLIGSGQETQYF
v_call: TRBV5-4
j_call: TRBJ2-5
d_call: .
clone_size: .

cdr3_nt: TGTGCCAGTAGTAGCTTCGGCGGGAGCTCTGGAAACACCATATATTTT
cdr3_aa: CASSSFGGSSGNTIYF
v_call: TRBV19
j_call: TRBJ1-3
d_call: .
clone_size: .

cdr3_nt: TGTGCCTGGAGTGTAAGTCTGGGACTAGCGGGCTCCTACGAGCAGTACTTC
cdr3_aa: CAWSVSLGLAGSYEQYF
v_call: TRBV30
j_call: TRBJ2-7
d_call: TRBD2
clone_size: once

cdr3_nt: TGCAGCGTTGAGGTTCAGGGAGAGACCCAGTACTTC
cdr3_aa: CSVEVQGETQYF
v_call: TRBV29-1
j_call: TRBJ2-5
d_call: .
clone_size: .

cdr3_nt: TGCGCCAGCTCACCAGCGGAAACCGGGGAGCTGTTTTTT
cdr3_aa: CASSPAETGELFF
v_call: TRBV4-1
j_call: TRBJ2-2
d_call: .
clone_size: few

cdr3_nt: TGTGCCAGCAGCTTAACTAGCGGGGGGGACACTAGCACAGATACGCAGTATTTT
cdr3_aa: CASSLTSGGDTSTDTQYF
v_call: TRBV7-2
j_call: TRBJ2-3
d_call: TRBD2
clone_size: .

cdr3_nt: TGTGCCAGCAGCTTACAGTTCCTGCCTCAAAACACCGGGGAGCTGTTTTTT
cdr3_aa: CASSLQFLPQNTGELFF
v_call: TRBV7-2
j_call: TRBJ2-2
d_call: .
clone_size: .

cdr3_nt: TGTGCCAGCAGTGGGCAGGGGGAGACTAATGAAAAACTGTTTTTT
cdr3_aa: CASSGQGETNEKLFF
v_call: TRBV9
j_call: TRBJ1-4
d_call: TRBD1
clone_size: .

cdr3_nt: TGTGCCAGCAGTCGCGGGGGAAGCTCCTACAATGAGCAGTTCTTC
cdr3_aa: CASSRGGSSYNEQFF
v_call: TRBV6-9
j_call: TRBJ2-1
d_call: TRBD2
clone_size: .

cdr3_nt: TGTGCCAGCAGTGAATCCCCGGGAGGGCTCCAGGAGACCCAGTACTTC
cdr3_aa: CASSESPGGLQETQYF
v_call: TRBV6-1
j_call: TRBJ2-5
d_call: TRBD2
clone_size: .

cdr3_nt: TGTGCCAGCAGTCCTGGCTCCTTCACCGGGGAGCTGTTTTTT
cdr3_aa: CASSPGSFTGELFF
v_call: TRBV2
j_call: TRBJ2-2
d_call: .
clone_size: .

cdr3_nt: TGTGCCAGCAGCTTAGTGGGGCGGGAGACCCAGTACTTC
cdr3_aa: CASSLVGRETQYF
v_call: TRBV7-9
j_call: TRBJ2-5
d_call: .
clone_size: .

cdr3_nt: TGTGCCAGCAGCTTAGCGGGCAGTTACAATGAGCAGTTCTTC
cdr3_aa: CASSLAGSYNEQFF
v_call: TRBV7-2
j_call: TRBJ2-1
d_call: .
clone_size: .

cdr3_nt: TGTGCCTGGAGCCCGACAGGGACGGTGGGCTACACCTTC
cdr3_aa: CAWSPTGTVGYTF
v_call: TRBV30
j_call: TRBJ1-2
d_call: TRBD1
clone_size: .

cdr3_nt: TGTGCCAGCAGCGCGGGGGGGACTAGCCCAGAGACCCAGTACTTC
cdr3_aa: CASSAGGTSPETQYF
v_call: TRBV9
j_call: TRBJ2-5
d_call: TRBD2
clone_size: .

cdr3_nt: TGTGCCAGCGGCAAACAGGACAGGGCAGAGACCCAGTACTTC
cdr3_aa: CASGKQDRAETQYF
v_call: TRBV6-1
j_call: TRBJ2-5
d_call: TRBD1
clone_size: .

cdr3_nt: TGTGCCAGCAGCGCGACAGGGCTCTACACAGATACGCAGTATTTT
cdr3_aa: CASSATGLYTDTQYF
v_call: TRBV9
j_call: TRBJ2-3
d_call: TRBD1
clone_size: few

cdr3_nt: TGTGCCAGCAGCTCTACAGGGGATGGGAACAGTCAGTACTTC
cdr3_aa: CASSSTGDGNSQYF
v_call: TRBV13
j_call: TRBJ2-4
d_call: TRBD1
clone_size: .

cdr3_nt: TGTGCCAGCAGCTTAACCCGGACTGAAGCTTTCTTT
cdr3_aa: CASSLTRTEAFF
v_call: TRBV7-9
j_call: TRBJ1-1
d_call: .
clone_size: .

cdr3_nt: TGCGCCAGCAGCTTGGTTCTAGCGGGAAAGAATGAGCAGTTCTTC
cdr3_aa: CASSLVLAGKNEQFF
v_call: TRBV5-1
j_call: TRBJ2-1
d_call: TRBD2
clone_size: .

cdr3_nt: TGTGCCAGCAGCGCCCGACAGGGATCCTACGAGCAGTACTTC
cdr3_aa: CASSARQGSYEQYF
v_call: TRBV7-9
j_call: TRBJ2-7
d_call: TRBD1
clone_size: .

cdr3_nt: TGTGCCAGCACCTCAACGGGGGGACGTCAGCCCCAGCATTTT
cdr3_aa: CASTSTGGRQPQHF
v_call: TRBV28
j_call: TRBJ1-5
d_call: .
clone_size: .

cdr3_nt: TGCGCCAGCAGTGACCCCGGGACAGCTAATGAAAAACTGTTTTTT
cdr3_aa: CASSDPGTANEKLFF
v_call: TRBV10-2
j_call: TRBJ1-4
d_call: TRBD1
clone_size: .

cdr3_nt: TGCGCCAGCAGCCGCAGACCGGAGGGGGGGTCCGAGCAGTACTTC
cdr3_aa: CASSRRPEGGSEQYF
v_call: TRBV4-1
j_call: TRBJ2-7
d_call: .
clone_size: few

cdr3_nt: TGTGCCGGCATCAACGCTATAGCGGGAGGTGAAGAGACCCAGTACTTC
cdr3_aa: CAGINAIAGGEETQYF
v_call: TRBV7-9
j_call: TRBJ2-5
d_call: TRBD2
clone_size: .